These 19 T cell receptor beta chains came from one sample sequenced in a study of cytomegalovirus exposure and HLA in healthy donors. This PCR relied on a set of 60 Vbeta primers and 13 Jbeta primers. Repertoires were generated with immunoSEQ multiplex PCR, while TCRdb's copy carries only in-frame clones and drops some. Here the sample spans 140,000 to 150,000 clones, around 85% being singletons. What was sequenced was PBMCs. These receptors were obtained from a woman in her thirties in good health and CMV-seronegative.

This clone was seen more than once but under ten times. CDR3 DNA sequence: TGCGCCAGCAGCCTAGGGACAGGGGACATCCAGCCCCAGCATTTT. It yields the protein CASSLGTGDIQPQHF. V usage is TRBV5-1 and J usage is TRBJ1-5, with 10 nucleotides matching TRBD1. Trimming at V came to 4 bases and at J to 7 bases, leaving 8 bases not matched to a gene. This CDR3 contains 15 residues. CDR1 SGHRS and CDR2 YFSETQ come from the germline V gene.

The rearrangement links TRBV9 to TRBJ2-5, with 9 bases lining up with TRBD1. Germline CDR1 and CDR2: SGDLS and YYNGEE. Trimming took 9 bases from V and 2 from J; bases not matched to a gene: 14. The CDR3 loop spans 16 amino acids. CDR3 sequence: CANPKGQGWLQETQYF. CDR3 nucleotides: TGTGCCAACCCAAAGGGACAGGGATGGCTACAAGAGACCCAGTACTTC.

The chain carries TRBV9 and TRBJ2-5; the match to TRBD1 covers 10 bases. Germline V gives CDR1 SGDLS, CDR2 YYNGEE. The CDR3 spans 15 residues. The V segment lost 3 bases and the J segment 5 bases; nucleotides outside the gene matches: 7. The CDR3 reads CASSAGQGIRETQYF. CDR3 DNA sequence: TGTGCCAGCAGCGCGGGACAGGGGATCCGGGAGACCCAGTACTTC. Full variable domain (remainder filled in from reference TRBV9 and TRBJ2-5): DSGVTQTPKHLITATGQRVTLRCSPRSGDLSVYWYQQSLDQGLQFLIQYYNGEERAKGNILERFSAQQFPDLHSELNLSSLELGDSALYFCASSAGQGIRETQYFGPGTRLLVL.

The chain has TRBV9 and TRBJ2-2, with a weak D call TRBD2 (5 bases). The CDR3 totals 15 residues. Germline lookup yields CDR1 SGDLS and CDR2 YYNGEE. V was pared by 3 bases and J by 5 bases, with 14 bases between. In nucleotides, the CDR3 is TGTGCCAGCAGCGGCGCGGCTGGGGAGACCGGGGAGCTGTTTTTT. This gives the protein CASSGAAGETGELFF.

CDR3 protein: CASSSTGQGEDGYTF. The CDR3 bases are TGCGCCAGCAGCTCAACGGGACAGGGGGAGGATGGCTACACCTTC. The chain employs TRBV5-1 and TRBJ1-2; 11 bases are shared with TRBD1. From germline, CDR1 is SGHRS and CDR2 YFSETQ. The CDR3 has 15 residues. The ends lost 3 bases at V and 6 bases at J; junction bases unmatched: 7. The variable domain in full, with the rest retrieved from reference TRBV5-1 and TRBJ1-2, is KAGVTQTPRYLIKTRGQQVTLSCSPISGHRSVSWYQQTPGQGLQFLFEYFSETQRNKGNFPGRFSGRQFSNSRSEMNVSTLELGDSALYLCASSSTGQGEDGYTFGSGTRLTVV.

Of note for this clone: One end of the junction is discordant with germline, which a read error may explain. The rearrangement uses TRBV6-1 and TRBJ1-2; TRBD1 is a possible D gene (6 bases). The length of the CDR3 is 11 residues. Germline CDR1 is MNHNS and CDR2 is SASEGT. For the CDR3, the DNA is TGTGCCAGCAGTGGGGCGGTGGGGGACAACTTC. It is translated as CASSGAVGDNF.

The chain combines TRBV7-2 with TRBJ1-6; D unclear. Germline-derived CDR1 and CDR2 are SGHTA and FQGNSA. V lost 0 bases and J lost 8, with 8 bases in between. CDR3 size: 14 residues. The CDR3 sequence is CASSLAGRDSPLHF. The CDR3 nucleotides are TGTGCCAGCAGCTTAGCCGGGAGGGATTCACCCCTCCACTTT.

The CDR3 is CASSFSSGGPNTGELFF. As DNA, the CDR3 is TGTGCCAGCAGCTTTAGTAGCGGGGGCCCTAACACCGGGGAGCTGTTTTTT. The chain is built from TRBV11-2 and TRBJ2-2; TRBD2 agrees at 9 bases. Germline assignment: CDR1 SGHAT and CDR2 FQNNGV. This CDR3 contains 17 residues. V dropped 3 bases and J dropped 2; count of bases not matched to a gene: 7.

This chain connects TRBV7-2 to TRBJ2-3; 9 positions match TRBD1. The CDR3 spans 19 residues. J gave up 2 bases and V 2 bases, and 14 bases lay outside the gene matches. Germline V CDR1 and CDR2: SGHTA, FQGNSA. In nucleotides, the CDR3 is TGTGCCAGCAGCTTAAACAGGGGGCCCGGTATGGGAGACACAGATACGCAGTATTTT. This gives the protein CASSLNRGPGMGDTDTQYF.

The chain has TRBV19 and TRBJ2-7; TRBD1 agrees at 8 bases. CDR3 length: 14 amino acids. Per germline, CDR1 LNHDA and CDR2 SQIVND (reference sequence). V shed 5 bases and J 2 bases; nucleotides not matched to a gene: 5. CDR3 loop: CASSPLTGAYEQYF. The CDR3 DNA is TGTGCCAGTAGTCCCTTGACAGGGGCCTACGAGCAGTACTTC.

The CDR3 region has the DNA TGTGCCAGCAGTTTATGGGCGGGGGGGCGCACAGATACGCAGTATTTT. It translates to CASSLWAGGRTDTQYF. This chain connects TRBV27 to TRBJ2-3; 9 positions match TRBD2. In germline, CDR1 is MNHEY, CDR2 SMNVEV (reference sequence). The CDR3 runs 16 residues. With 1 base clipped from V and 1 base from J, the junction kept 3 bases outside the gene matches.

The chain carries TRBV11-2 and TRBJ2-5; D possibly corresponds to TRBD1 (6 bases). The closer fit of TRBJ2-7 to the DNA end suggests the J call may be wrong. The CDR3 sequence is 15 residues long. Germline V gene lookup returns CDR1 SGHAT and CDR2 FQNNGV. In DNA, the CDR3 is TGTGCCAGCAGCCCCCGACAGGCGAGCTCCTACGAGCAGTACTTC. Its protein product is CASSPRQASSYEQYF.

This clone was detected a few times. The chain has TRBV9 and TRBJ1-3, with 7 bases fitting TRBD1. After removal of 5 bases from V and 4 bases from J, the junction contained 6 bases not matched to a gene. CDR3 length: 14 residues. Germline values: CDR1 SGDLS, CDR2 YYNGEE. CDR3 region: CASSAGTAGNTIYF. CDR3 bases: TGTGCCAGCAGTGCCGGGACAGCCGGAAACACCATATATTTT.

The gene calls are TRBV6-1 and TRBJ2-5; 12 bases line up with TRBD2. The CDR3 has 20 residues. The trim removed 2 bases at V and 1 base at J, leaving 14 bases unmatched. Germline V lookup: CDR1 MNHNS, CDR2 SASEGT. The DNA of the CDR3 is TGTGCCAGCAGTGAAATATTGCCGGGGCTAGCGGGAGGGGGCCAAGAGACCCAGTACTTC. Protein product: CASSEILPGLAGGGQETQYF.

The CDR3 coding sequence is TGTGCCAGCAGGATAAGGGACGGACTATTCGGGGAGCTGTTTTTT. Its protein product is CASRIRDGLFGELFF. The chain couples TRBV7-8 to TRBJ2-2; weak D call: TRBD2 (6 bases). The CDR3 covers 15 residues. Germline CDR1 SGHVS, CDR2 FQNEAQ. V was pared by 6 bases and J by 7 bases, with 18 bases between.

This chain connects TRBV10-3 to TRBJ1-3; no firm D call. The CDR3 runs 16 residues. Trimming cost V 2 bases and J 0 bases, with 11 bases left between them. CDR1 ENHRY and CDR2 SYGVKD come from the germline V gene. The CDR3 sequence: CAISERSGSSGNTIYF. The CDR3 coding sequence is TGTGCCATCAGTGAGAGGTCCGGGAGCTCTGGAAACACCATATATTTT.

The V call is TRBV6-6, the J call TRBJ2-5; a weak D match, TRBD1 (5 bases). The CDR3 has 15 amino acids. Per germline, CDR1 MNHNY and CDR2 SVGAGI (reference sequence). V shed 6 bases and J shed 2 bases, with 16 bases lying between them. CDR3 DNA sequence: TGTGCCAGCAGCCCAGGGCACCAGAGGCAAGAGACCCAGTACTTC. This sequence encodes CASSPGHQRQETQYF.

Of note for this clone: Other DNA sequences of this sample code for an identical CDR3. V is TRBV19 and J is TRBJ1-5; weak D call: TRBD1 (5 bases). Trimming cost V 2 bases and J 2 bases, with 7 bases left between them. The CDR3 is 14 amino acids. Germline lookup yields CDR1 LNHDA and CDR2 SQIVND (reference sequence). CDR3 loop: CASSITGGNQPQHF. The CDR3 nucleotides are TGTGCCAGTAGTATAACGGGGGGCAATCAGCCCCAGCATTTT.

Points on this clone: A read error may account for a junction end that differs from germline. The chain has TRBV10-3 and TRBJ2-4; TRBD2 aligns across 9 bases. Germline V lookup: CDR1 ENHRY, CDR2 SYGVKD. This CDR3 has 19 amino acids. The CDR3 reads CAISGSRAGGGVAENIQYF. The CDR3 DNA reads as TGTGCCATCAGTGGATCTAGGGCGGGAGGGGGGGTAGCCGAAAACATTCAGTACTTC.